In this sample, the clone carrying this TCR beta chain turned up once. Antigen specificity is unknown. V lost 6 bases and J 2 bases, leaving 13 bases between the germline ends. The CDR3 sequence is 14 residues long. The sample belongs to a study of breast tumors, draining lymph nodes, adjacent tissues. Study results and limitations: Compared with lymph nodes, tumors were less diverse; compared with nontumor tissue, more.

The lymph nodes were axillary draining lymph nodes from breast cancer patients. MiXCR was run by TCRdb on the multiplex PCR reads, yielding one entry per CDR3 protein. This sample carries 170,000 or so distinct CDR3 sequences, 33% of them seen once, and the ten largest clones take roughly 4.5%. The sequence derives from a female donor with breast cancer. Some clones in this sample may be carry-over from other donors' samples. The chain links TRBV12-3 or TRBV12-4 to TRBJ1-1; a weak D match, TRBD1 (6 bases). Sequenced: axillary lymph node tissue. The DNA of the CDR3 is TGTGCCAGCAGGCACCAGGGGTCCAACACTGAAGCTTTCTTT. This translates into CASRHQGSNTEAFF.